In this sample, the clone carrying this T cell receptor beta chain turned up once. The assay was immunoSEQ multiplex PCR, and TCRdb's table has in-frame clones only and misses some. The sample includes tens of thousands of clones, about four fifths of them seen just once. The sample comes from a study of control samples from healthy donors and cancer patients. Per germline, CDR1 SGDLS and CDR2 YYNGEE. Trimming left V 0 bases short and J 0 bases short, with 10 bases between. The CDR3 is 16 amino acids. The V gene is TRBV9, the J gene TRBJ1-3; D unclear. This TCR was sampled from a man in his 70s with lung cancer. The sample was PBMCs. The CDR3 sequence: CASSVVSRPSGNTIYF. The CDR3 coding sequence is TGTGCCAGCAGCGTAGTATCACGGCCCTCTGGAAACACCATATATTTT. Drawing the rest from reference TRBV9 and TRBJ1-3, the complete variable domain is DSGVTQTPKHLITATGQRVTLRCSPRSGDLSVYWYQQSLDQGLQFLIQYYNGEERAKGNILERFSAQQFPDLHSELNLSSLELGDSALYFCASSVVSRPSGNTIYFGEGSWLTVV.